This T cell receptor (beta chain) was profiled in a study of shared clonotypes between healthy human individuals. On the study more broadly: Donors, aged 18 to 49, were a couple of women and a few men. Study-wide points: On the whole, naive subsets had larger estimated richness than memory subsets had. Measured sharing among donors was expected to vary with sequencing depth.

Notes on this clone: Its antigen is unidentified.

TCRdb keeps only in-frame clones here, not all; method: immunoSEQ multiplex PCR. The sample has over a million clones; about 80% are singletons. Investigators divided CD4+ cells into CD45RA+ naive and CD45RA-negative memory subsets. This clonotype originated in a man aged 18 to 29 in good health. Sequenced: memory CD4+ T cells sorted from blood. Subset indicated: CD45RA-negative fraction.

This chain's CDR3 is CASSPGGIGTDTQYF. CDR3 in DNA: TGCGCCAGCTCACCCGGCGGGATTGGCACAGATACGCAGTATTTT. The rearrangement links TRBV5-1 to TRBJ2-3; D perhaps matches TRBD2 (6 bases). CDR1 is SGHRS, CDR2 YFSETQ, per germline. The CDR3 spans 15 residues. V dropped 7 bases and J dropped 1 base, with 16 bases sitting between them.